These T cell receptor beta chains were read from a single sample in a study of cytotoxic CD8 clonotypes in ibrutinib-treated CLL. TCRdb's table, derived via immunoSEQ multiplex PCR, lists solely in-frame clones and lacks some. The sample carries about 130,000 clones, around 80% recorded once. Sequences were derived from PBMCs, sampled after 24 months of ibrutinib treatment. These TCRs come from a human donor with chronic lymphocytic leukemia. The conserved cysteine and the conserved F or W are not part of the CDR3 here. A D gene is named only where the DNA matches it firmly. A clone size is listed for some rows: how often the clone was seen (once, few, many), or a class if it is expanded.

J,D,V,size,CDR3
TRBJ1-4,NA,TRBV28,NA,ASRSVGEKLF
TRBJ1-1,NA,TRBV5-1,NA,ASSLGRVSTEAF
TRBJ2-7,NA,TRBV2,NA,ASSEDRYSYEQY
TRBJ1-1,TRBD1,TRBV7-8,NA,ASSPRQGEGSTEAF
TRBJ1-6,NA,TRBV7-8,NA,ASSTTGPGYNSPLH
TRBJ2-5,NA,TRBV18,NA,ASSPQETQY
TRBJ2-1,NA,TRBV5-1,NA,ASSLVGGIYEQF
TRBJ1-5,NA,TRBV7-2,few,ASSLVGSQPQH
TRBJ2-3,TRBD1,TRBV7-3,NA,ASSPGQSTDTQY
TRBJ2-5,NA,TRBV30,NA,AWSEQAQETQY
TRBJ1-1,TRBD1,TRBV10-3,NA,AISVGDRLSRRGAF
TRBJ1-2,NA,TRBV7-2,NA,ASSLVTENYGYT
TRBJ1-1,NA,TRBV4-1,once,ASSQDLPREDTEAF
TRBJ2-5,NA,TRBV15,once,ATSVGGLAMAETQY
TRBJ2-5,NA,TRBV7-9,NA,ASSLETGTTQY
TRBJ2-5,NA,TRBV5-4,NA,ASSLNPRVPTAQETQY
TRBJ1-5,NA,TRBV9,NA,ASSVGNNQPQH
TRBJ1-3,NA,TRBV30,NA,AWNGPSKRNTIY
TRBJ2-5,NA,TRBV6-1,NA,ASSLAGGETQY
TRBJ2-3,NA,TRBV6-6,NA,ASTLLGQGSDTQY
TRBJ1-4,TRBD1,TRBV30,NA,AWRLTGPSRLF
TRBJ1-2,NA,TRBV6-5,NA,ASSSRGLSGGGYT
TRBJ2-2,NA,TRBV4-2,NA,ASNQDRRSRELF
TRBJ1-5,TRBD1,TRBV5-8,once,ASSLGRPGQNSNQPQH
TRBJ2-2,NA,TRBV19,once,ASKERGAGTGELF
TRBJ2-2,NA,TRBV28,NA,ASSTGSRNTGELF
TRBJ2-6,TRBD1,TRBV5-1,NA,ASSLAPQGAPGANVLT
TRBJ1-1,NA,TRBV6-5,NA,ASLSKQQGNTEAF
TRBJ2-5,NA,TRBV14,NA,ASSAGGTQY
TRBJ1-2,NA,TRBV5-6,once,ASSLGHIYGYT
TRBJ1-1,TRBD1,TRBV7-8,once,ASSLKGAPGGVSTEAF
TRBJ2-3,NA,TRBV7-2,NA,ASSVFRDTQY
TRBJ1-5,NA,TRBV27,once,ASSPPGKQPQH
TRBJ2-1,NA,TRBV19,NA,ASSIVGGSSYNEQF
TRBJ2-7,TRBD1,TRBV6-5,NA,ASSYSPDRDSYEQY
TRBJ1-3,NA,TRBV6-6,NA,ASRPSGGPGNTIY
TRBJ2-7,TRBD1,TRBV6-1,NA,ASSGPGQGAYEQY
TRBJ2-3,NA,TRBV5-8,NA,ASSEGTDTQY
TRBJ2-7,NA,TRBV2,NA,ASSEGYDRSSYEQY
TRBJ2-7,NA,TRBV11-2,NA,ASSRTSGETYEQY
TRBJ2-7,NA,TRBV7-6,NA,ASSLSPRRGESYEQY
TRBJ2-1,TRBD1,TRBV4-3,NA,ASSQELRDSPYNEQF
TRBJ2-1,NA,TRBV15,NA,ATTVVGDYNEQF
TRBJ2-3,NA,TRBV19,once,ASSRFFQGFSTDTQY
TRBJ1-4,TRBD1,TRBV13,NA,ASSWTGGGGEKLF
TRBJ2-5,NA,TRBV9,NA,ASSVSSWSLETQY
TRBJ1-4,NA,TRBV27,NA,ASSLVGITTNEKLF
TRBJ1-1,NA,TRBV6-5,NA,ASSYTRQNTEAF